Included here is one T cell receptor beta chain sequence, with context. Its matching antigen is unknown. Per germline, CDR1 LNHDA and CDR2 SQIVND (reference sequence). The CDR3 covers 16 residues. The junction had 10 bases not matched to a gene; V was cut back by 9 bases and J by 2 bases. The PCR employed 60 Vbeta primers together with 13 Jbeta primers. The assay was immunoSEQ multiplex PCR, and TCRdb's table has in-frame clones only and misses some. Of around 150,000 clones in the sample, roughly three quarters were seen once. This specimen comes from a study of cytomegalovirus exposure and HLA in healthy donors. Study-wide points: The only immune exposure information that was available was CMV serostatus. TRBV6-2, TRBV6-3 and some other V segments were unresolvable in 87-base-pair reads. Several of the most significant clusters were apparently associated with common viral pathogens in a later analysis.

The sample was PBMCs. The chain has TRBV19 and TRBJ2-3, with 11 nucleotides matching TRBD2. The TCR was taken from a man in his sixties in good health and CMV-seronegative. CDR3 DNA: TGTGCCAGCGGACTAGCGGGTTTACCGTTCACAGATACGCAGTATTTT. It translates to CASGLAGLPFTDTQYF.